Listed here are 15 T cell receptor beta chains from one sample, sequenced in a study of identical twins. MiXCR, run by TCRdb on the 5' RACE reads, gives a single entry per CDR3 protein. The sample holds about 430,000 distinct CDR3 sequences; about 18% are singletons and the top ten take around 12%. The sequenced sample was naive T cells sorted from blood. Receptors were obtained from a man aged 50-59 years in good health.

This clonotype has only a few counts. V and J are TRBV6-5 and TRBJ2-4; D may be TRBD1 (5 bases). Germline V gene lookup returns CDR1 MNHEY and CDR2 SVGAGI. Trimming took 2 bases from V and 6 from J, leaving 14 bases between them. The length of the CDR3 is 15 residues. The CDR3 here is CASSYDSLRRNIQYF. CDR3 nucleotide sequence: TGTGCCAGCAGTTACGACAGTTTAAGAAGAAACATTCAGTACTTC.

The J gene is TRBJ2-1, the V gene TRBV3-1; 11 bases line up with TRBD2. V shed 6 bases and J 9 bases; nucleotides not matched to a gene: 4. Germline V lookup: CDR1 LGHDT, CDR2 YNNKEL (reference sequence). This CDR3 comprises 13 residues. This chain's CDR3 is CASSLGLAGEQFF. The CDR3, as DNA: TGTGCCAGCAGTCTCGGACTAGCGGGTGAGCAGTTCTTC.

This clonotype turned up a few times. The chain carries TRBV20-1 and TRBJ2-3, with 8 nucleotides matching TRBD1. The germline V gene has CDR1 DFQATT and CDR2 SNEGSKA (reference sequence). The CDR3 runs 15 residues. Trimming removed 2 bases from V and 3 bases from J; junction bases left unmatched: 7. Written as DNA, the CDR3 is TGCAGTGCTAGACAACCGACAGGGGCGACAGATACGCAGTATTTT. Its translation is CSARQPTGATDTQYF.

The CDR3, as DNA: TGCGCCAGCAGCCGACAGGCTAGCGCCGGGGAGCTGTTTTTT. It encodes CASSRQASAGELFF. The chain carries TRBV5-1 and TRBJ2-2; either TRBD1 or TRBD2 may fit D (6 bases each). This CDR3 contains 14 residues. The V end lost 4 bases, the J end lost 6 bases, and 13 bases lay between the germline ends. CDR1 is SGHRS, CDR2 YFSETQ, per germline.

This clonotype was observed a handful of times. The chain employs TRBV18 and TRBJ2-5; 8 nucleotides line up with TRBD2. The CDR3 sequence is 15 residues long. Germline CDR1 is KGHSH and CDR2 is LQKENI. With 5 bases clipped from V and 1 base from J, the junction kept 6 bases outside the gene matches. CDR3 DNA: TGTGCCAGCTCAAGGCTAGCGGGCACCCAAGAGACCCAGTACTTC. Translating gives CASSRLAGTQETQYF.

This clonotype was picked up many times. The chain carries TRBV28 and TRBJ1-1; 7 bases align to TRBD1. V lost 0 bases to trimming and J lost 0 bases; unmatched junction nucleotides: 1. CDR1 and CDR2 from the germline V gene are MDHEN and SYDVKM. This CDR3 contains 15 residues. Here the CDR3 DNA reads TGTGCCAGCAGTTTATGGGGGACAGTGAACACTGAAGCTTTCTTT. Residues: CASSLWGTVNTEAFF.

This clonotype was counted once. The CDR3 loop is CASSDWGSSGANVLTF. The CDR3 region has the DNA TGTGCCAGCAGTGACTGGGGCAGCTCTGGGGCCAACGTCCTGACTTTC. The V and J genes are TRBV25-1 and TRBJ2-6; the D gene is possibly TRBD1 (5 bases). Germline V CDR1 and CDR2: MGHDK, SYGVNS. Trimming took 3 bases from V and 0 from J, leaving 9 bases between them. This CDR3 has 16 amino acids. The variable domain in full, completed from reference TRBV25-1 and TRBJ2-6, reads EADIYQTPRYLVIGTGKKITLECSQTMGHDKMYWYQQDPGMELHLIHYSYGVNSTEKGDLSSESTVSRIRTEHFPLTLESARPSHTSQYLCASSDWGSSGANVLTFGAGSRLTVL.

V is TRBV28 and J is TRBJ1-1; D is ambiguous. This CDR3 region has 13 residues. Per germline, CDR1 MDHEN and CDR2 SYDVKM. V lost 3 bases and J 1 base, leaving 6 bases between the germline ends. The CDR3 region has the DNA TGTGCCAGCAGTTTCATCGGGAACACTGAAGCTTTCTTT. It yields the protein CASSFIGNTEAFF.

This chain connects TRBV7-9 to TRBJ2-3; 8 nucleotides line up with TRBD2. The CDR3 is 16 amino acids. V lost 5 bases and J lost 4; bases outside the gene matches: 11. Germline lookup yields CDR1 SEHNR and CDR2 FQNEAQ (reference sequence). CDR3 DNA: TGTGCCAGCAGCGTCACTCACCCCGGGGGGGCAGATACGCAGTATTTT. It translates to CASSVTHPGGADTQYF.

This rearrangement joins TRBV29-1 to TRBJ1-5; unclear D gene. V was pared by 4 bases and J by 1 base, with 11 bases between. This CDR3 is built from 14 residues. Germline assignment: CDR1 SQVTM and CDR2 ANQGSEA. The CDR3 bases are TGCAGCGTTGCTCCGGGGTCCAGCAATCAGCCCCAGCATTTT. Translating it yields CSVAPGSSNQPQHF.

This clonotype has only a few counts. The chain has TRBV4-2 and TRBJ1-5; D perhaps matches TRBD1 (6 bases). The ends were cut back, 0 bases at V and 6 bases at J, with 12 bases in the middle. The germline CDR1 and CDR2 sequences are LGHNA and YNFKEQ. The length of the CDR3 is 15 residues. CDR3 amino acids: CASSQEQGSAQPQHF. CDR3 DNA: TGTGCCAGCAGCCAAGAACAGGGATCGGCTCAGCCCCAGCATTTT.

This clonotype was picked up one time. This sequence joins TRBV6-2 or TRBV6-3 and TRBJ1-1; TRBD1 might be the D (5 bases). V lost 10 bases and J lost 2, with 23 bases in between. CDR3 length: 16 amino acids. Per germline, CDR1 MNHEY and CDR2 SVGEGT. The CDR3 nucleotides are TGTGCCACCAACAAAAGAGCGGGGGAAGTAAACACTGAAGCTTTCTTT. Protein product: CATNKRAGEVNTEAFF.

The J gene is TRBJ1-1, the V gene TRBV5-1; D is unclear. The CDR3 is 13 residues long. Trimming took 0 bases from V and 7 from J, leaving 10 bases between them. Germline assignment: CDR1 SGHRS and CDR2 YFSETQ. The CDR3: CASSLEGGFEAFF. The CDR3 region has the DNA TGCGCCAGCAGCTTGGAGGGAGGTTTTGAAGCTTTCTTT.

This clonotype showed up many times. This chain connects TRBV12-3 or TRBV12-4 to TRBJ1-1; 8 bases fit TRBD1. V shed 3 bases, J shed 11 bases, and the junction held 5 bases outside the gene matches. The CDR3 contains 12 residues. In nucleotides, the CDR3 is TGTGCCAGCAGTTTGGACAGGGTGGGTGCTTTCTTT. Encoded protein: CASSLDRVGAFF.

This clonotype occurred a few times. The CDR3 spells CASSDGTSAGQETQYF. For the CDR3, the DNA is TGTGCCAGCAGCGATGGGACTAGCGCGGGCCAAGAGACCCAGTACTTC. This chain connects TRBV9 to TRBJ2-5, with 10 bases identical to TRBD2. J was trimmed by 1 base and V by 3 bases; bases with no gene match: 6. This CDR3 contains 16 residues. Germline CDR1 and CDR2: SGDLS and YYNGEE.